The next 9 T cell receptor beta chains were all read from a single sample in a study of cytomegalovirus exposure and HLA in healthy donors. The PCR contained 60 Vbeta and 13 Jbeta primers. Only in-frame clones appear in the TCRdb table, and some are missing; sequencing was by immunoSEQ multiplex PCR. The table records roughly 73,000 clones, approximately 78% of them present only once. Sequenced: PBMCs. The receptors come from a man in his forties or fifties in good health and CMV-seronegative.

The rearrangement links TRBV19 to TRBJ2-7, with 11 bases identical to TRBD1. The CDR3 has 14 amino acids. Germline CDR1 and CDR2: LNHDA and SQIVND (reference sequence). After removal of 9 bases from V and 4 bases from J, the junction contained 8 bases not matched to a gene. The CDR3 here is CASAGQGAYYEQYF. In nucleotides, the CDR3 is TGTGCCAGCGCAGGACAGGGGGCATATTACGAGCAGTACTTC.

The J gene is TRBJ2-5, the V gene TRBV10-2; the match to TRBD1 covers 7 bases. The J call is uncertain, as TRBJ2-7 better fits the DNA end. The CDR3 spans 13 residues. Germline V gives CDR1 WSHSY, CDR2 SAAADI. The CDR3 here is CASLTGTAYEQYF. CDR3 nucleotide sequence: TGCGCCAGCTTAACCGGGACAGCCTACGAGCAGTACTTC.

The CDR3: CASSILGQGDQPQHF. The DNA for the CDR3 is TGTGCCAGTAGTATCCTCGGACAGGGAGATCAGCCCCAGCATTTT. This chain links TRBV19 with TRBJ1-5, with 8 bases aligning to TRBD1. The V and J ends lost 3 bases and 5 bases, in that order; junction bases with no gene match: 6. This CDR3 has 15 amino acids. CDR1 and CDR2 from the germline V gene are LNHDA and SQIVND (reference sequence).

The chain carries TRBV18 and TRBJ2-2; 10 bases are shared with TRBD1. The CDR3 has 15 residues. Germline CDR1 KGHSH, CDR2 LQKENI. The V and J ends lost 8 bases and 4 bases, in that order; junction bases with no gene match: 7. The CDR3 coding sequence is TGTGCCAGCCAATTGACAGGGGGCGGCACCGGGGAGCTGTTTTTT. Protein product: CASQLTGGGTGELFF.

The genes are TRBV7-9 and TRBJ1-1, with TRBD1 matching over 9 bases. Germline V gene lookup returns CDR1 SEHNR and CDR2 FQNEAQ (reference sequence). This CDR3 region has 18 residues. Unmatched junction bases numbered 16, after V lost 5 bases and J lost 3 bases. The CDR3 bases are TGTGCCAGCAGCCGCTCTCCGGGGACAGGGTATGGGGACACTGAAGCTTTCTTT. Translation gives CASSRSPGTGYGDTEAFF.

The chain carries TRBV7-9 and TRBJ1-2; D gene ambiguous. V was pared by 0 bases and J by 6 bases, with 8 bases between. Per the germline V gene, CDR1 is SEHNR and CDR2 is FQNEAQ (reference sequence). This CDR3 is built from 13 residues. The CDR3 nucleotides are TGTGCCAGCAGCTTAGCGCTCGGGGATGGCTACACCTTC. Translation gives CASSLALGDGYTF.

The chain links TRBV4-2 to TRBJ2-1, with 8 positions matching TRBD2. The V and J ends lost 0 bases and 5 bases, in that order; junction bases with no gene match: 12. This CDR3 spans 18 amino acids. The germline CDR1 and CDR2 sequences are LGHNA and YNFKEQ. Here the CDR3 DNA reads TGTGCCAGCAGCCAAGATTTTAGCTTACGGGGGGGAGACAATGAGCAGTTCTTC. Translation: CASSQDFSLRGGDNEQFF.

V gene TRBV5-5 combines with J gene TRBJ1-2, with D possibly TRBD1 on 5 matching bases. This CDR3 comprises 14 residues. Trimming stripped 0 bases from V and 1 base from J, with 7 bases between. Looked up from germline, CDR1 is SGHKS and CDR2 is YYEKEE (reference sequence). The CDR3 DNA is TGTGCCAGCAGCTTGGCACAGGTTAACTATGGCTACACCTTC. Protein sequence: CASSLAQVNYGYTF.

This clone has just one count. J is TRBJ2-1 and V is TRBV5-1; 8 positions match TRBD1. The germline gives CDR1 SGHRS, CDR2 YFSETQ. The CDR3 contains 16 residues. V shed 5 bases and J 8 bases; nucleotides not matched to a gene: 15. CDR3 sequence: CASRPGGYRGSDEQFF. The CDR3, as DNA: TGCGCCAGCAGACCCGGGGGTTACAGGGGGTCCGATGAGCAGTTCTTC.